This T cell receptor (beta chain) came from a study of shared clonotypes between healthy human individuals. This CDR3 contains 12 residues. V lost 6 bases and J 9 bases, leaving 12 bases between the germline ends. CDR1 SNHLY and CDR2 FYNNEI come from the germline V gene. Libraries were prepared by immunoSEQ multiplex PCR; TCRdb keeps only in-frame clonotypes and omits some of them. The sample includes a few million clones, just over 90% of them seen just once. Study conclusions and caveats: Large sequencing depth failed to make sorted-subset sequencing complete, rarefaction showed.

Points on this clone: As yet, its antigen is unknown.

The rearrangement joins TRBV2 to TRBJ2-1; no definite D call. The sample comprised naive CD4+ T cells sorted from blood. Subset: CD45RA+ positively selected. This TCR came from a man in his late teens or twenties in good health. The CDR3 is CASSPKGSEQFF. CDR3 nucleotide sequence: TGTGCCAGCAGCCCGAAGGGAAGTGAGCAGTTCTTC.